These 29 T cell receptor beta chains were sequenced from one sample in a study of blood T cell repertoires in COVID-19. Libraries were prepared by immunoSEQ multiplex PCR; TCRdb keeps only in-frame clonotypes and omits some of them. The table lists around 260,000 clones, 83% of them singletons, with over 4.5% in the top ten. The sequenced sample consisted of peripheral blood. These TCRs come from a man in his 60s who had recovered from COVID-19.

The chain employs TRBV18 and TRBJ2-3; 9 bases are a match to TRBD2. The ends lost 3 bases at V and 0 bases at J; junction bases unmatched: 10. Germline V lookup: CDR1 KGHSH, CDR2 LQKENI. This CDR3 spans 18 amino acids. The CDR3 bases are TGTGCCAGCTCACCCAAGCGGGGGGTCCAAGCTAGCACAGATACGCAGTATTTT. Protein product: CASSPKRGVQASTDTQYF.

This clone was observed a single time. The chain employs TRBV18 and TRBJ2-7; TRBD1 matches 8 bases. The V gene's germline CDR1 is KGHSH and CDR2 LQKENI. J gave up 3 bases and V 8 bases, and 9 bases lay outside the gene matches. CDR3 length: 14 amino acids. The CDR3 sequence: CASAKGQDFYEQYF. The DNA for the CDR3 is TGTGCCAGCGCGAAGGGACAGGATTTCTACGAGCAGTACTTC.

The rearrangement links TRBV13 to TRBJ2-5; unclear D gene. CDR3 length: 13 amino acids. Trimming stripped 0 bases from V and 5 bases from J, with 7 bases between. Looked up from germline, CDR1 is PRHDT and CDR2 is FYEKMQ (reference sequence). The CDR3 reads CASSLGLTETQYF. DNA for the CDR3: TGTGCCAGCAGCTTAGGGCTAACCGAGACCCAGTACTTC.

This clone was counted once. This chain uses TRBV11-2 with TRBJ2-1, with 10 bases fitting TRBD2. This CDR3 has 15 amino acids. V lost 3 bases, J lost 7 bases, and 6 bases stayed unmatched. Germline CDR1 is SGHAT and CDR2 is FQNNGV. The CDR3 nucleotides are TGTGCCAGCAGCTTCAGCGGGGGGGCCAGGAATGAGCAGTTCTTC. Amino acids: CASSFSGGARNEQFF. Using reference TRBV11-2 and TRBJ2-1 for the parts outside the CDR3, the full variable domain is EAGVAQSPRYKIIEKRQSVAFWCNPISGHATLYWYQQILGQGPKLLIQFQNNGVVDDSQLPKDRFSAERLKGVDSTLKIQPAKLEDSAVYLCASSFSGGARNEQFFGPGTRLTVL.

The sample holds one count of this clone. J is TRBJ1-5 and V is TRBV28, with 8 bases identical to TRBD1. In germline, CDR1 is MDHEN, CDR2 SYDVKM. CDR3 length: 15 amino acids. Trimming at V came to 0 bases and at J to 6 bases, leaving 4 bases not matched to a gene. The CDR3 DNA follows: TGTGCCAGCAGTTTATGGAGACAGGGGAGTCAGCCCCAGCATTTT. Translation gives CASSLWRQGSQPQHF. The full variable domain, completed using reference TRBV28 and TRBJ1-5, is DVKVTQSSRYLVKRTGEKVFLECVQDMDHENMFWYRQDPGLGLRLIYFSYDVKMKEKGDIPEGYSVSREKKERFSLILESASTNQTSMYLCASSLWRQGSQPQHFGDGTRLSIL.

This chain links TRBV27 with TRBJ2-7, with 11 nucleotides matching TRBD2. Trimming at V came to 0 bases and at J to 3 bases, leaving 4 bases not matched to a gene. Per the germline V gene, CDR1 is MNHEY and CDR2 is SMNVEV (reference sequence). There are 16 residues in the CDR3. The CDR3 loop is CASSLSHSGRGYEQYF. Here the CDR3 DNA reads TGTGCCAGCAGTTTATCCCATAGCGGGAGGGGCTACGAGCAGTACTTC.

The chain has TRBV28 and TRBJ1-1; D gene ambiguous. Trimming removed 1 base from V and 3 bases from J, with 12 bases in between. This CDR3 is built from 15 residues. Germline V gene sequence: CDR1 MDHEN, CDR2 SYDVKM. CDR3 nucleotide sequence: TGTGCCAGCAGTTTATCCCGGGGTGAGGACACTGAAGCTTTCTTT. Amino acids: CASSLSRGEDTEAFF.

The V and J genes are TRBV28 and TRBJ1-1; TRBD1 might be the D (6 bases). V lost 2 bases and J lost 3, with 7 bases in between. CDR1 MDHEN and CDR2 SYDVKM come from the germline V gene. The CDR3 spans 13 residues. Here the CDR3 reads CASSLRTDTEAFF. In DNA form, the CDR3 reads TGTGCCAGCAGTTTAAGGACAGACACTGAAGCTTTCTTT.

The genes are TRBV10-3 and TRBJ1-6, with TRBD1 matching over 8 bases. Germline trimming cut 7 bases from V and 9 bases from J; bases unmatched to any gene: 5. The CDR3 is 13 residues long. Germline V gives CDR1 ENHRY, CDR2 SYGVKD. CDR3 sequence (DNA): TGTGCCATCAAGACAGGGGTTGGTTCACCCCTCCACTTT. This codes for CAIKTGVGSPLHF.

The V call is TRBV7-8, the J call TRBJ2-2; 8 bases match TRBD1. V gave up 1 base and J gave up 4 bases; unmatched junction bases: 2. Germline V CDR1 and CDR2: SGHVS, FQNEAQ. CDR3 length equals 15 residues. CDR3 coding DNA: TGTGCCAGCAGCTTAGGCAGGGGGCTCACCGGGGAGCTGTTTTTT. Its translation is CASSLGRGLTGELFF.

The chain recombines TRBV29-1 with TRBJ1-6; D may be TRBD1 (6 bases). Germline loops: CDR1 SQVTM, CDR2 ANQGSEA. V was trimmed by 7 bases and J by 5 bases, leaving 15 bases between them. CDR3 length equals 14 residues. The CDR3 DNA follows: TGCAGCGGGGGGGGGACAACCGATAATTCACCCCTCCACTTT. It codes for CSGGGTTDNSPLHF.

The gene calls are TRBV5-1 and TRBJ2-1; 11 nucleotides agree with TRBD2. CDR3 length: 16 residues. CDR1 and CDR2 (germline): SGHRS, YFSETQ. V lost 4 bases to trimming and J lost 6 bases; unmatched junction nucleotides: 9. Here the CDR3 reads CASSRFTSGGFNEQFF. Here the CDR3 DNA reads TGCGCCAGCAGCCGATTTACTAGCGGGGGCTTCAATGAGCAGTTCTTC.

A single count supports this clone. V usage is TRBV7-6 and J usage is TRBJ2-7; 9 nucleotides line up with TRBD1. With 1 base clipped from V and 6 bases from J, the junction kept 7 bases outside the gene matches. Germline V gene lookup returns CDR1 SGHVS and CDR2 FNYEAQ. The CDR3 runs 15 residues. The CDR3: CASSLVGTGIGEQYF. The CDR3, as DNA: TGTGCCAGCAGCTTAGTTGGGACAGGGATAGGCGAGCAGTACTTC.

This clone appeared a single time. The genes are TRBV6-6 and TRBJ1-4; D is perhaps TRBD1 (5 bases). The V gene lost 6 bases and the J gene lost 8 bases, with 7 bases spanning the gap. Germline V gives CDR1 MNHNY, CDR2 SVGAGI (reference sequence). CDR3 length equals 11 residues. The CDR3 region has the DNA TGTGCCAGCAGCTCAGGGGAAAAACTGTTTTTT. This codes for CASSSGEKLFF.

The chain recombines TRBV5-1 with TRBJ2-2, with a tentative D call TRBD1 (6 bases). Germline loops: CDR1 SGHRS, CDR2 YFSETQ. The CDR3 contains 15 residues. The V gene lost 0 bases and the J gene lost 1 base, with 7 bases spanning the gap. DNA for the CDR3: TGCGCCAGCAGCTTGGGGGGACAGAACACCGGGGAGCTGTTTTTT. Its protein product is CASSLGGQNTGELFF.

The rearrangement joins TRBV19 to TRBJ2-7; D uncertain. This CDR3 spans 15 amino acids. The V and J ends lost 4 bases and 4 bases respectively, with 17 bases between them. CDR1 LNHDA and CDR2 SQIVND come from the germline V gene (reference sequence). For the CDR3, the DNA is TGTGCCAGTAGTACGTCAGATGCGCGGATATACGAGCAGTACTTC. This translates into CASSTSDARIYEQYF.

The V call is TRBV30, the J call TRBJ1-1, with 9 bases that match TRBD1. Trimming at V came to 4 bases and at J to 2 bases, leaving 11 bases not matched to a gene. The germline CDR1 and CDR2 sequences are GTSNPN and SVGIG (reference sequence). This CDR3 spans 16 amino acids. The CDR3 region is CAWMSRGGQGNTEAFF. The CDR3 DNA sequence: TGTGCCTGGATGTCTCGGGGGGGACAGGGAAACACTGAAGCTTTCTTT.

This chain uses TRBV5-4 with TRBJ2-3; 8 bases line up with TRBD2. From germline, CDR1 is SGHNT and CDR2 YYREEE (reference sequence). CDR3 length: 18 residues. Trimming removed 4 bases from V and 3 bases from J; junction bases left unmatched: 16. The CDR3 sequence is CASSTLDGREGRTDTQYF. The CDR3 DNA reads TGTGCCAGCAGCACACTAGATGGACGGGAGGGCCGGACAGATACGCAGTATTTT.

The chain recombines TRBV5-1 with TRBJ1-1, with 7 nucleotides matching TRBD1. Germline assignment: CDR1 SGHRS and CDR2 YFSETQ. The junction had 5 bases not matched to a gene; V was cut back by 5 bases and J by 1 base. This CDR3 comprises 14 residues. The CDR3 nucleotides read TGCGCCAGCAGGGGGACAGACTCGAACACTGAAGCTTTCTTT. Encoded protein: CASRGTDSNTEAFF.

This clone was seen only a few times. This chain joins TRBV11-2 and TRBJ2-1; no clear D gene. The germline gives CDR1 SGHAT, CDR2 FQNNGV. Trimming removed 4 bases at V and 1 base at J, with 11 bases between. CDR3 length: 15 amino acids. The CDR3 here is CASSSLGGSYNEQFF. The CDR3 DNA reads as TGTGCCAGCAGCTCCCTCGGCGGTTCCTACAATGAGCAGTTCTTC. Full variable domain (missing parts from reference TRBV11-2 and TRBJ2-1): EAGVAQSPRYKIIEKRQSVAFWCNPISGHATLYWYQQILGQGPKLLIQFQNNGVVDDSQLPKDRFSAERLKGVDSTLKIQPAKLEDSAVYLCASSSLGGSYNEQFFGPGTRLTVL.

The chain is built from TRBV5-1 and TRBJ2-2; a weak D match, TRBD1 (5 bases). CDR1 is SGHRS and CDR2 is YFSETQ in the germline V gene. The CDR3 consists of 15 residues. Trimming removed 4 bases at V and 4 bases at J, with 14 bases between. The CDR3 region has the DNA TGCGCCAGCAGCGGGGCCACTGTGGGCACCGGGGAGCTGTTTTTT. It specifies CASSGATVGTGELFF.

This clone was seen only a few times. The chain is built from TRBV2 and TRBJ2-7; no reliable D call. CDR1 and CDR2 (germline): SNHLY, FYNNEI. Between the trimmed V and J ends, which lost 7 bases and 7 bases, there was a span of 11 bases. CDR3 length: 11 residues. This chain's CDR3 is CASTPSLEQYF. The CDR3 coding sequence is TGTGCCAGCACCCCATCCCTAGAGCAGTACTTC. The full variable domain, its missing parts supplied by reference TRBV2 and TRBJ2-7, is EPEVTQTPSHQVTQMGQEVILRCVPISNHLYFYWYRQILGQKVEFLVSFYNNEISEKSEIFDDQFSVERPDGSNFTLKIRSTKLEDSAMYFCASTPSLEQYFGPGTRLTVT.

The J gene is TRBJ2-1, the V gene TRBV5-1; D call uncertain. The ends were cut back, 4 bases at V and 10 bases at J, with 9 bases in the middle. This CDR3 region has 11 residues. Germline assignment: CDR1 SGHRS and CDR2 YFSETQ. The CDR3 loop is CASSDLGEQFF. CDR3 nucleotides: TGCGCCAGCAGCGACCTCGGGGAGCAGTTCTTC.

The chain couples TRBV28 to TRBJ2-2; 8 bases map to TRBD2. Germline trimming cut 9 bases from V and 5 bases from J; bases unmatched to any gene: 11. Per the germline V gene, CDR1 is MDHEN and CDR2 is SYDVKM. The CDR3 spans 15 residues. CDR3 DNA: TGTGCCAGTAAAACAGGGTCGGGAGGGACCGGGGAGCTGTTTTTT. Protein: CASKTGSGGTGELFF.

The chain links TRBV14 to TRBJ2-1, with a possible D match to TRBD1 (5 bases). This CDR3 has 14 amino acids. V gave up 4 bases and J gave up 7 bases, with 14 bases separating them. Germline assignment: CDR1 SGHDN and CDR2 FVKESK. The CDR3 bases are TGTGCCAGCAGCCTAAAATTCGCAGGGAATGAGCAGTTCTTC. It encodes CASSLKFAGNEQFF.

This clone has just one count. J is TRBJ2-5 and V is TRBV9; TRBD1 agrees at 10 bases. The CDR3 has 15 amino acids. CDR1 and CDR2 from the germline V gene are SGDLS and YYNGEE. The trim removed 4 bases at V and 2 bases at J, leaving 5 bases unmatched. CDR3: CASSSDRGVQETQYF. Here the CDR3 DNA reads TGTGCCAGCAGCTCGGACAGGGGGGTACAAGAGACCCAGTACTTC.

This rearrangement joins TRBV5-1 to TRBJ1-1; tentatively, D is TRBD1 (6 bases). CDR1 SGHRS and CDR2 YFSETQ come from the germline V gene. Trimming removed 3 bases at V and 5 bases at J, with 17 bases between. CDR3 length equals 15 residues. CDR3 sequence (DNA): TGCGCCAGCAGCTCCGTTACTACAGGGAAAACTGAAGCTTTCTTT. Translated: CASSSVTTGKTEAFF.

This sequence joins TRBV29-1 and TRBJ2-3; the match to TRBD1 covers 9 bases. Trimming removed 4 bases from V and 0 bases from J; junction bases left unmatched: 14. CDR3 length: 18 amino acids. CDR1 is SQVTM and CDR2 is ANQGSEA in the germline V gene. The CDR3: CSVVRAGQGIPSTDTQYF. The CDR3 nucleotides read TGCAGCGTTGTCCGCGCGGGACAGGGAATACCTAGCACAGATACGCAGTATTTT.

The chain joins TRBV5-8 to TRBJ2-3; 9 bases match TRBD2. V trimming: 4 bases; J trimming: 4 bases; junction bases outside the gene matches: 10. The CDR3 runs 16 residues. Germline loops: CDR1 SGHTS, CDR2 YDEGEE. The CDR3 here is CASSQYTGLAPDTQYF. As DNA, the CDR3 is TGTGCCAGCAGCCAATACACCGGACTAGCGCCAGATACGCAGTATTTT.